These 10 T cell receptor beta chains share one sample of origin, sequenced in a study of graft-versus-host responses after intestinal transplantation. Method: immunoSEQ multiplex PCR; TCRdb's copy keeps in-frame clones and lacks some. The sample includes roughly 110,000 clones, roughly 87% of them seen just once. Antigens of these TCRs are unknown. This specimen consisted of unstimulated CD4+ T cells sorted from spleen or lymph node cells, obtained before transplant. These receptor sequences come from a human donor who was the organ donor for an intestinal transplant.

The genes are TRBV18 and TRBJ1-1; D gene ambiguous. Trimming removed 0 bases at V and 4 bases at J, with 15 bases between. The CDR3 is made up of 16 amino acids. Germline V gene sequence: CDR1 KGHSH, CDR2 LQKENI. The CDR3 sequence: CASSPPSGMVGTEAFF. DNA of the CDR3: TGTGCCAGCTCACCACCCTCGGGGATGGTAGGCACTGAAGCTTTCTTT.

The CDR3 DNA reads TGTGCCTCCGGAGGGGGCGAAGATACGCAGTATTTT. Translation gives CASGGGEDTQYF. The rearrangement uses TRBV10-3 and TRBJ2-3, with D perhaps matching TRBD1 (7 bases). The CDR3 contains 12 residues. The germline V gene has CDR1 ENHRY and CDR2 SYGVKD. The ends were cut back, 11 bases at V and 5 bases at J, with 14 bases in the middle.

Only a few counts were recorded for this clone. The chain uses TRBV18 and TRBJ2-7; D is perhaps TRBD1 (6 bases). The CDR3 contains 14 residues. From germline, CDR1 is KGHSH and CDR2 LQKENI. Between the trimmed V and J ends, which lost 3 bases and 2 bases, there was a span of 11 bases. This chain's CDR3 is CASSPGGQTYEQYF. DNA of the CDR3: TGTGCCAGCTCACCTGGCGGACAGACCTACGAGCAGTACTTC.

The chain links TRBV6-1 to TRBJ1-5; maybe TRBD1 (5 bases). CDR1 is MNHNS and CDR2 is SASEGT in the germline V gene. V was trimmed by 6 bases and J by 4 bases, leaving 13 bases between them. The CDR3 contains 14 residues. In nucleotides, the CDR3 is TGTGCCAGCAGGTGGGGGGTTGGGAATCAGCCCCAGCATTTT. Protein product: CASRWGVGNQPQHF.

The chain couples TRBV6-5 to TRBJ1-2; perhaps TRBD1 as D (5 bases). This CDR3 region has 14 residues. V was pared by 0 bases and J by 8 bases, with 13 bases between. Germline V gene data show CDR1 as MNHEY and CDR2 as SVGAGI. In DNA, the CDR3 is TGTGCCAGCAGTTACTCGGGGGTGCCGCGCGGCTACACCTTC. Translated, it gives CASSYSGVPRGYTF.

Written as DNA, the CDR3 is TGTGCCAGCAGTTACGGCGGGACTAGCGGTTACAATGAGCAGTTCTTC. Its translation is CASSYGGTSGYNEQFF. This sequence joins TRBV6-5 and TRBJ2-1; 11 positions agree with TRBD2. With V trimmed by 2 bases and J by 4 bases, 4 bases remained unmatched. The CDR3 loop spans 16 amino acids. The germline V gene encodes CDR1 MNHEY and CDR2 SVGAGI.

CDR3 DNA: TGTGCCAGCAGACCAGACAGGGCGCGTGGCGAGCAGTACTTC. Protein sequence: CASRPDRARGEQYF. The rearrangement uses TRBV7-8 and TRBJ2-7; 7 bases match TRBD1. Germline assignment: CDR1 SGHVS and CDR2 FQNEAQ. After removal of 6 bases from V and 6 bases from J, the junction contained 11 bases not matched to a gene. CDR3 size: 14 residues.

The V gene is TRBV9, the J gene TRBJ1-6; no clear D. Germline V gives CDR1 SGDLS, CDR2 YYNGEE. This CDR3 comprises 15 residues. Trimming stripped 0 bases from V and 5 bases from J, with 9 bases between. DNA of the CDR3: TGTGCCAGCAGCGTAGGGGAAAGGGATAATTCACCCCTCCACTTT. Protein: CASSVGERDNSPLHF.

The chain recombines TRBV4-1 with TRBJ2-7; 13 nucleotides align to TRBD2. This CDR3 contains 19 residues. Germline trimming cut 0 bases from V and 0 bases from J; bases unmatched to any gene: 8. The germline gives CDR1 MGHRA, CDR2 YSYEKL. The CDR3 DNA reads as TGCGCCAGCAGCCAAGATAAGGGACTAGCGGGGCGAAGCTCCTACGAGCAGTACTTC. Encoded protein: CASSQDKGLAGRSSYEQYF.

The V gene is TRBV29-1, the J gene TRBJ2-3, with D perhaps assigned TRBD1 or TRBD2 (5 bases each). Germline lookup yields CDR1 SQVTM and CDR2 ANQGSEA. Trimming removed 8 bases at V and 4 bases at J, with 16 bases between. The CDR3 totals 13 residues. The CDR3 nucleotides are TGCAGCCTAGGCCAGATGGGGGCAGATACGCAGTATTTT. Amino acid sequence: CSLGQMGADTQYF.